The 28 T cell receptor beta chains given below trace back to one sample, sequenced in a study of T cells in Graves' hyperthyroidism and ophthalmopathy (dated 2019 in TCRdb). To prepare the library, multiplex PCR was applied. Reads for this sample came from an Illumina HiSeq 2000. Amplification of TCR beta CDR3 regions was carried out from RNA transcripts. A first-round RT-PCR of the TCR CDR3 used the HTBI primer set with the Qiagen OneStep RT-PCR kit. TCRdb applied fastp at Q25 and MiXCR to the public reads, then kept only in-frame beta chains. Rows with one shared CDR3 protein collapse into an entry with the most common genes and DNA. The sample records about 640,000 distinct CDR3 sequences, 20% to 25% of which are singletons. In total, the top ten clones hold under 35% of the sample. Sequencing was carried out using blood. The receptors shown here come from a man aged 25 to 45 with Graves' ophthalmopathy.

V is TRBV20-1 and J is TRBJ2-7; possible D gene TRBD2, 6 bases. Germline V gene data show CDR1 as DFQATT and CDR2 as SNEGSKA (reference sequence). V was shortened by 6 bases and J by 3 bases, with 15 bases between the two germline ends. The CDR3 length is 13 residues. CDR3 region: CSAPLSTSYEQYF. The CDR3 DNA is TGCAGTGCCCCGCTCTCGACTAGCTACGAGCAGTACTTC.

As to this clonotype: Sequence at one end of the junction differs from germline and may be a read error. V is TRBV28 and J is TRBJ2-3; 13 nucleotides line up with TRBD2. The CDR3 length is 16 residues. Germline assignment: CDR1 MDHEN and CDR2 SYDVKM. CDR3 protein: CASSLGLAGMADTRYF. Written as DNA, the CDR3 is TGTGCCAGCAGCTTGGGACTAGCGGGAATGGCAGATACGCGGTATTTT.

Remarks on this clonotype: A much larger clone sits a single nucleotide away, making a read error possible. The genes are TRBV11-2 and TRBJ2-1; TRBD2 matches at 9 bases. The J segment lost 9 bases and the V segment lost 8 bases, leaving 5 bases of the junction unmatched. In germline, CDR1 is SGHAT, CDR2 FQNNGV. The CDR3 extends over 12 amino acids. The CDR3 here is CASGFSGGEQFF. The CDR3 coding sequence is TGTGCCAGCGGTTTTAGCGGGGGTGAGCAGTTCTTC. Using reference TRBV11-2 and TRBJ2-1 for the parts outside the CDR3, the full variable domain is EAGVAQSPRYKIIEKRQSVAFWCNPISGHATLYWYQQILGQGPKLLIQFQNNGVVDDSQLPKDRFSAERLKGVDSTLKIQPAKLEDSAVYLCASGFSGGEQFFGPGTRLTVL.

J is TRBJ2-1 and V is TRBV29-1; D may be TRBD1 (5 bases). The germline V and J ends were trimmed by 4 bases and 0 bases, with 10 bases remaining between them. The CDR3 is 14 residues long. Germline CDR1 and CDR2: SQVTM and ANQGSEA. The CDR3 loop is CSVALDSSYNEQFF. CDR3 DNA: TGCAGCGTTGCCCTCGACAGCTCCTACAATGAGCAGTTCTTC.

This chain connects TRBV5-1 to TRBJ2-5, with D tentatively TRBD1 (6 bases). Germline V gives CDR1 SGHRS, CDR2 YFSETQ. V lost 0 bases and J lost 5, with 11 bases in between. This CDR3 has 14 residues. The CDR3, as DNA: TGCGCCAGCAGCTTGGGGACAGCCCGGGAGACCCAGTACTTC. It yields the protein CASSLGTARETQYF.

CDR3 sequence: CASRTVTGELFF. The CDR3 coding sequence is TGTGCCAGCAGGACAGTTACCGGGGAGCTGTTTTTT. The chain joins TRBV2 to TRBJ2-2; D perhaps matches TRBD1 (5 bases). This CDR3 has 12 residues. CDR1 and CDR2 (germline): SNHLY, FYNNEI. V was shortened by 6 bases and J by 5 bases, with 7 bases between the two germline ends. Based on the CDR3 plus reference TRBV2 and TRBJ2-2, the full variable domain is EPEVTQTPSHQVTQMGQEVILRCVPISNHLYFYWYRQILGQKVEFLVSFYNNEISEKSEIFDDQFSVERPDGSNFTLKIRSTKLEDSAMYFCASRTVTGELFFGEGSRLTVL.

The rearrangement uses TRBV10-2 and TRBJ2-7; TRBD1 matches at 10 bases. The junction had 4 bases not matched to a gene; V was cut back by 8 bases and J by 0 bases. Germline assignment: CDR1 WSHSY and CDR2 SAAADI. This CDR3 has 14 residues. CDR3 amino acids: CASLRDRGSYEQYF. DNA of the CDR3: TGCGCCAGCCTCCGGGACAGGGGCTCCTACGAGCAGTACTTC.

This clonotype was counted only a few times. The V and J genes are TRBV28 and TRBJ1-1; 10 bases are shared with TRBD1. The V gene end was trimmed by 6 bases and the J gene end by 7 bases; junction bases not matched to a gene: 8. The CDR3 totals 14 residues. Germline V gene lookup returns CDR1 MDHEN and CDR2 SYDVKM. The CDR3 DNA follows: TGTGCCAGCAGCTCCGACAGGGGGCGAGGTGAAGCTTTCTTT. It is translated as CASSSDRGRGEAFF.

The chain has TRBV28 and TRBJ2-1; TRBD2 matches at 9 bases. V gave up 5 bases and J gave up 6 bases; unmatched junction bases: 8. There are 15 residues in the CDR3. Germline loops: CDR1 MDHEN, CDR2 SYDVKM. CDR3 amino acids: CASSPVAGVVNEQFF. CDR3 bases: TGTGCCAGCAGTCCAGTAGCGGGAGTTGTCAATGAGCAGTTCTTC.

This clonotype was counted at least ten times. CDR3 residues: CAWISNTGELFF. CDR3 sequence (DNA): TGTGCCTGGATTTCGAACACCGGGGAGCTGTTTTTT. The chain combines TRBV30 with TRBJ2-2; D unresolved. CDR3 length equals 12 residues. V was trimmed by 4 bases and J by 0 bases, leaving 3 bases between them. The V gene's germline CDR1 is GTSNPN and CDR2 SVGIG (reference sequence).

This clonotype has a count of ten or more. One junction end disagrees with the germline gene, perhaps due to a read error. The J gene is TRBJ2-7, the V gene TRBV4-1, with TRBD1 matching over 10 bases. Germline V gene sequence: CDR1 MGHRA, CDR2 YSYEKL. The CDR3 contains 14 residues. In DNA, the CDR3 is TGTGCCAGCAGCCAAGGACAGGGGGCCTACGAGCAGTACTTC. This gives the protein CASSQGQGAYEQYF.

This chain uses TRBV27 with TRBJ1-5; weak D call: TRBD1 (5 bases). CDR1 and CDR2 (germline): MNHEY, SMNVEV (reference sequence). The CDR3 contains 16 residues. V dropped 6 bases and J dropped 0 bases, with 15 bases sitting between them. The CDR3 region has the DNA TGTGCCAGCAGGGCGGGGAGTGGGGGTAGCAATCAGCCCCAGCATTTT. Its translation is CASRAGSGGSNQPQHF.

This chain connects TRBV30 to TRBJ2-3, with D perhaps TRBD1 (6 bases). The germline V gene encodes CDR1 GTSNPN and CDR2 SVGIG (reference sequence). V lost 1 base, J lost 6 bases, and 14 bases lay in between. This CDR3 spans 14 amino acids. The CDR3 bases are TGTGCCTGGAGTGATCCCCACCAGGGGGATACGCAGTATTTT. Translated: CAWSDPHQGDTQYF.

This clonotype was seen only a few times. The chain combines TRBV13 with TRBJ1-6, with 9 bases aligning to TRBD1. CDR1 is PRHDT, CDR2 FYEKMQ, per germline (reference sequence). This CDR3 spans 13 amino acids. The V segment lost 4 bases and the J segment 14 bases; nucleotides outside the gene matches: 6. The CDR3 is CASSSGQGGALHF. DNA for the CDR3: TGTGCCAGCAGCTCGGGACAGGGCGGCGCCCTCCACTTT.

This clonotype was recorded many times. The chain carries TRBV30 and TRBJ1-6, with D possibly matching TRBD1 (5 bases). This CDR3 has 15 amino acids. Germline V CDR1 and CDR2: GTSNPN, SVGIG (reference sequence). Trimming took off 0 bases at V and 9 bases at J, with 15 bases between the two ends. The CDR3, as DNA: TGTGCCTGGAGTGTACGAGGAGGGGAGACTTCACCCCTCCACTTT. It encodes CAWSVRGGETSPLHF.

The sample holds many counts of this clonotype. V is TRBV18 and J is TRBJ2-1, with D possibly being TRBD2 (6 bases). This CDR3 has 14 residues. Germline CDR1 is KGHSH and CDR2 is LQKENI. The V end lost 0 bases, the J end lost 6 bases, and 9 bases lay between the germline ends. CDR3 nucleotides: TGTGCCAGCTCACCACCGGGGGACTTCAATGAGCAGTTCTTC. Translation gives CASSPPGDFNEQFF.

This chain's CDR3 is CASSLPTRALETQYF. The CDR3, as DNA: TGTGCCAGCAGTTTACCCACCAGGGCCTTAGAGACCCAGTACTTC. The chain carries TRBV7-2 and TRBJ2-5; a weak D match, TRBD1 (5 bases). The CDR3 runs to 15 residues. The germline V gene has CDR1 SGHTA and CDR2 FQGNSA. With 6 bases removed from V and 4 bases from J, the gap between germline ends came to 18 bases.

In this sample, this clonotype turned up many times. This rearrangement joins TRBV12-3 or TRBV12-4 to TRBJ2-5; D might be TRBD1 (5 bases). V lost 2 bases, J lost 3 bases, and 13 bases lay in between. The CDR3 extends over 15 amino acids. The CDR3 DNA is TGTGCCAGCAGTTTAAGGCGGACACCTAAAGAGACCCAGTACTTC. As protein: CASSLRRTPKETQYF.

This clonotype occurred a few times. CDR3 loop: CSASEGQQETQYF. The CDR3 nucleotides are TGCAGTGCTAGTGAGGGACAGCAAGAGACCCAGTACTTC. V gene TRBV20-1 combines with J gene TRBJ2-5; 7 bases are shared with TRBD1. With 3 bases clipped from V and 2 bases from J, the junction kept 3 bases outside the gene matches. The CDR3 sequence is 13 residues long. The germline CDR1 and CDR2 sequences are DFQATT and SNEGSKA (reference sequence).

The genes are TRBV3-1 and TRBJ2-2, with D possibly being TRBD2 (5 bases). The germline gives CDR1 LGHDT, CDR2 YNNKEL (reference sequence). The CDR3 extends over 16 amino acids. The ends were cut back, 0 bases at V and 2 bases at J, with 10 bases in the middle. CDR3 sequence reads: CASSQEPGINTGELFF. DNA of the CDR3: TGTGCCAGCAGCCAAGAGCCGGGAATTAACACCGGGGAGCTGTTTTTT.

This clonotype was counted a few times. The gene calls are TRBV28 and TRBJ1-5; TRBD1 matches at 8 bases. CDR1 and CDR2 from the germline V gene are MDHEN and SYDVKM. This CDR3 is built from 17 residues. V lost 6 bases, J lost 0 bases, and 10 bases stayed unmatched. The CDR3 DNA follows: TGTGCCAGCAGCCCAGGGGGACAGGCGAATAGCAATCAGCCCCAGCATTTT. It encodes CASSPGGQANSNQPQHF.

Note on this clonotype: It may be a read error: a sequence one base away is much more abundant. The gene calls are TRBV2 and TRBJ2-4; 8 nucleotides align to TRBD2. CDR1 is SNHLY, CDR2 FYNNEI, per germline. The CDR3 covers 16 residues. CDR3 amino acids: CAGSAARLASKNIQYF. The CDR3 nucleotides are TGTGCCGGCAGTGCAGCGCGACTAGCGAGCAAAAACATTCAGTACTTC.

This clonotype was observed at least ten times. This chain uses TRBV12-3 or TRBV12-4 with TRBJ1-1; TRBD1 aligns across 12 bases. V was pared by 4 bases and J by 5 bases, with 14 bases of the junction left unmatched. This CDR3 has 18 amino acids. The CDR3 coding sequence is TGTGCCAGCAGTTCCCTAAGGGACAGGGGGCGTCGACGGACTGAAGCTTTCTTT. The encoded protein is CASSSLRDRGRRRTEAFF.

This clonotype was recorded many times. The rearrangement uses TRBV27 and TRBJ1-1; weak D call: TRBD1 (6 bases). Trimming cost V 4 bases and J 0 bases, with 15 bases left between them. Germline V gene sequence: CDR1 MNHEY, CDR2 SMNVEV (reference sequence). This CDR3 spans 16 amino acids. The CDR3 DNA reads TGTGCCAGCAGTTCTGGACAGTTGGGGATGAACACTGAAGCTTTCTTT. Protein product: CASSSGQLGMNTEAFF.

The V and J genes are TRBV28 and TRBJ1-5; 8 nucleotides match TRBD1. V trimming: 6 bases; J trimming: 6 bases; junction bases outside the gene matches: 10. Germline V gene sequence: CDR1 MDHEN, CDR2 SYDVKM. CDR3 length: 15 amino acids. CDR3: CASSARTGRGQPQHF. Written as DNA, the CDR3 is TGTGCCAGCAGCGCCCGGACAGGGAGGGGTCAGCCCCAGCATTTT. Drawing the rest from reference TRBV28 and TRBJ1-5, the complete variable domain is DVKVTQSSRYLVKRTGEKVFLECVQDMDHENMFWYRQDPGLGLRLIYFSYDVKMKEKGDIPEGYSVSREKKERFSLILESASTNQTSMYLCASSARTGRGQPQHFGDGTRLSIL.

The sample holds a few counts of this clonotype. This chain links TRBV19 with TRBJ1-1; D possibly corresponds to TRBD1 (5 bases). Germline V gene data show CDR1 as LNHDA and CDR2 as SQIVND (reference sequence). V dropped 5 bases and J dropped 0 bases, with 16 bases sitting between them. The CDR3 covers 16 residues. The CDR3 region has the DNA TGTGCCAGTAGTGTAACGGGACTGGGATTGAACACTGAAGCTTTCTTT. Encoded protein: CASSVTGLGLNTEAFF. Full variable domain (remainder filled in from reference TRBV19 and TRBJ1-1): DGGITQSPKYLFRKEGQNVTLSCEQNLNHDAMYWYRQDPGQGLRLIYYSQIVNDFQKGDIAEGYSVSREKKESFPLTVTSAQKNPTAFYLCASSVTGLGLNTEAFFGQGTRLTVV.

This clonotype was seen ten or more times. The CDR3 protein is CASSIGPRPSSLREFF. The CDR3, as DNA: TGTGCCAGCAGTATAGGCCCTCGTCCTAGCTCCCTAAGGGAGTTCTTC. The gene calls are TRBV12-3 or TRBV12-4 and TRBJ2-1; maybe TRBD2 (5 bases). With 5 bases removed from V and 14 bases from J, the gap between germline ends came to 28 bases. The CDR3 extends over 16 amino acids.

This clonotype was counted ten times or more. V and J are TRBV6-1 and TRBJ1-1; maybe TRBD1 (5 bases). This CDR3 contains 16 residues. Trimming stripped 6 bases from V and 0 bases from J, with 17 bases between. Per germline, CDR1 MNHNS and CDR2 SASEGT. DNA for the CDR3: TGTGCCAGCAGCTGGGGACGGCCCCTTGTGAACACTGAAGCTTTCTTT. It yields the protein CASSWGRPLVNTEAFF.